This T cell receptor (beta chain) was captured by sequencing in a study of early T cells in non-severe SARS-CoV-2 infection. Unique molecular identifiers were attached to individual cDNA molecules. TCRdb processed the 5' RACE reads anew with MiXCR; each CDR3 protein has one entry. This table holds tens of thousands of distinct CDR3 sequences, around 12% found once. This clonotype was detected a few times. Germline V gives CDR1 DFQATT, CDR2 SNEGSKA (reference sequence). The CDR3 contains 19 residues. The germline V and J ends were trimmed by 0 bases and 0 bases, with 21 bases remaining between them. The J gene is TRBJ2-1, the V gene TRBV20-1, with D possibly being TRBD1 or TRBD2 (5 bases each). This sequence originates from an adult who was a healthcare worker with PCR-confirmed SARS-CoV-2 infection or an uninfected control (not recorded which). The sample in question was whole blood, obtained at baseline. The CDR3 reads CSAREGLLEWEFSYNEQFF. The CDR3 DNA follows: TGCAGTGCTAGAGAGGGGCTACTAGAGTGGGAATTCTCCTACAATGAGCAGTTCTTC.